This passage covers 5 T cell receptor beta chains from one sample sequenced in a study of blood T cell repertoires in COVID-19. Clones were read by immunoSEQ multiplex PCR, and TCRdb kept only the in-frame ones, dropping some. Of approximately 110,000 clones detected, approximately 85% appear once; the ten largest clones hold about 5.7%. Sequenced input: peripheral blood. The source of these receptors is a human donor in a cohort sampled during active COVID-19.

This clone was observed once. The chain is built from TRBV7-2 and TRBJ2-1; the match to TRBD2 covers 7 bases. The CDR3 is made up of 15 amino acids. Germline V gene lookup returns CDR1 SGHTA and CDR2 FQGNSA. The V segment lost 1 base and the J segment 4 bases; nucleotides outside the gene matches: 4. CDR3 sequence (DNA): TGTGCCAGCAGCTTAGGGGGGACTACTTACAATGAGCAGTTCTTC. Amino acid sequence: CASSLGGTTYNEQFF.

V usage is TRBV25-1 and J usage is TRBJ2-1; D gene ambiguous. CDR3 length equals 11 residues. With 7 bases removed from V and 3 bases from J, the gap between germline ends came to 4 bases. Germline V CDR1 and CDR2: MGHDK, SYGVNS. The CDR3 DNA sequence: TGTGCCAGCACAGGCTACAATGAGCAGTTCTTC. Protein product: CASTGYNEQFF.

This clone was seen a single time. J is TRBJ2-7 and V is TRBV6-2 or TRBV6-3, with a possible D match to TRBD2 (6 bases). CDR1 is MNHEY, CDR2 SVGEGT, per germline. The CDR3 extends over 13 amino acids. Trimming removed 4 bases at V and 3 bases at J, with 10 bases between. Written as DNA, the CDR3 is TGTGCCAGCAGTTGGGGGGTCTACTACGAGCAGTACTTC. This translates into CASSWGVYYEQYF.

V gene TRBV27 combines with J gene TRBJ2-6, with TRBD1 identical over 7 bases. After removal of 7 bases from V and 1 base from J, the junction contained 13 bases not matched to a gene. Germline V gene sequence: CDR1 MNHEY, CDR2 SMNVEV (reference sequence). The CDR3 extends over 18 amino acids. CDR3 DNA sequence: TGTGCCAGCAAAGTGTTCCGGGACAGTAAATCTGGGGCCAACGTCCTGACTTTC. Translated, it gives CASKVFRDSKSGANVLTF. Supplemented by reference TRBV27 and TRBJ2-6, the full variable domain reads EAQVTQNPRYLITVTGKKLTVTCSQNMNHEYMSWYRQDPGLGLRQIYYSMNVEVTDKGDVPEGYKVSRKEKRNFPLILESPSPNQTSLYFCASKVFRDSKSGANVLTFGAGSRLTVL.

The V gene is TRBV19, the J gene TRBJ1-5; no firm D call. Germline lookup yields CDR1 LNHDA and CDR2 SQIVND (reference sequence). Trimming took off 2 bases at V and 0 bases at J, with 8 bases between the two ends. The CDR3 is 15 residues long. The CDR3 reads CASSIMRISNQPQHF. CDR3 nucleotide sequence: TGTGCCAGTAGTATAATGAGGATTAGCAATCAGCCCCAGCATTTT.